These 31 T cell receptor beta chains came from one sample sequenced in a study of shared clonotypes between healthy human individuals. Using immunoSEQ multiplex PCR, the repertoire was profiled, and TCRdb retains in-frame clones only, with some absent. Altogether 2 million or so clones are present, about 94% being singletons, with the ten largest covering 1% to 1.3%. Terminally differentiated effector memory CD45RA+ cells were left out of the naive CD8 fraction, which was CD45RO-negative and positively selected for CCR7. Sequencing was done on a sample of naive CD8+ T cells sorted from blood. The source of these receptors is a man younger than 30 in good health.

The V gene is TRBV9, the J gene TRBJ1-1, with a possible D match to TRBD1 (6 bases). CDR3 length equals 14 residues. Germline V gives CDR1 SGDLS, CDR2 YYNGEE. The germline V and J ends were trimmed by 0 bases and 5 bases, with 11 bases remaining between them. This CDR3 is CASSVEQQGTEAFF. CDR3 nucleotides: TGTGCCAGCAGCGTAGAACAGCAGGGGACTGAAGCTTTCTTT.

The V and J genes are TRBV29-1 and TRBJ2-7; 12 bases match TRBD1. The J segment lost 6 bases and the V segment lost 4 bases, leaving 4 bases of the junction unmatched. CDR3 length: 13 amino acids. The germline gives CDR1 SQVTM, CDR2 ANQGSEA. CDR3 nucleotide sequence: TGCAGCGTTGGGGGGACAGGGGGCATCGAGCAGTACTTC. Its translation is CSVGGTGGIEQYF.

This rearrangement joins TRBV6-5 to TRBJ1-1, with TRBD1 matching over 7 bases. CDR1 and CDR2 (germline): MNHEY, SVGAGI. The CDR3 covers 15 residues. The trim removed 4 bases at V and 1 base at J, leaving 6 bases unmatched. CDR3 DNA: TGTGCCAGCAGTTTCTACAGGGGTTCGAACACTGAAGCTTTCTTT. It yields the protein CASSFYRGSNTEAFF.

The CDR3 coding sequence is TGTGCCAGCACCTATGGGAGCGGGTTCTCCTACGAGCAGTACTTC. It encodes CASTYGSGFSYEQYF. J is TRBJ2-7 and V is TRBV5-6; weak D call: TRBD2 (6 bases). The CDR3 runs to 15 residues. The V and J ends lost 6 bases and 0 bases respectively, with 16 bases between them. CDR1 SGHDT and CDR2 YYEEEE come from the germline V gene. Full variable domain (outside the CDR3, taken from reference TRBV5-6 and TRBJ2-7): DAGVTQSPTHLIKTRGQQVTLRCSPKSGHDTVSWYQQALGQGPQFIFQYYEEEERQRGNFPDRFSGHQFPNYSSELNVNALLLGDSALYLCASTYGSGFSYEQYFGPGTRLTVT.

This clone was picked up one time. The rearrangement uses TRBV6-1 and TRBJ2-2; D gene ambiguous. The CDR3 spans 14 residues. Per germline, CDR1 MNHNS and CDR2 SASEGT. Trimming stripped 7 bases from V and 0 bases from J, with 9 bases between. CDR3 in amino acids: CASMYSPNTGELFF. DNA of the CDR3: TGTGCCAGCATGTACAGTCCGAACACCGGGGAGCTGTTTTTT.

V is TRBV5-5 and J is TRBJ2-3; D possibly uses TRBD1 or TRBD2 (5 bases each). With 0 bases removed from V and 4 bases from J, the gap between germline ends came to 6 bases. Germline V gene lookup returns CDR1 SGHKS and CDR2 YYEKEE (reference sequence). The CDR3 contains 13 residues. DNA of the CDR3: TGTGCCAGCAGCTTGGCGGGGCCAGATACGCAGTATTTT. This gives the protein CASSLAGPDTQYF. Full variable domain (outside the CDR3, taken from reference TRBV5-5 and TRBJ2-3): DAGVTQSPTHLIKTRGQQVTLRCSPISGHKSVSWYQQVLGQGPQFIFQYYEKEERGRGNFPDRFSARQFPNYSSELNVNALLLGDSALYLCASSLAGPDTQYFGPGTRLTVL.

The chain is built from TRBV5-4 and TRBJ2-7; TRBD2 is a possible D gene (6 bases). V lost 2 bases to trimming and J lost 5 bases, with 11 bases between them. CDR1 SGHNT and CDR2 YYREEE come from the germline V gene (reference sequence). The length of the CDR3 is 13 residues. This CDR3 is CASSLRLVNEQYF. In nucleotides, the CDR3 is TGTGCCAGCAGCTTACGACTAGTCAACGAGCAGTACTTC.

The genes are TRBV5-4 and TRBJ1-6; maybe TRBD1 (5 bases). CDR1 is SGHNT and CDR2 is YYREEE in the germline V gene (reference sequence). Trimming removed 4 bases from V and 6 bases from J, with 17 bases in between. This CDR3 contains 16 residues. CDR3 residues: CASSGYEAGGNSPLHF. The CDR3 coding sequence is TGTGCCAGCAGCGGCTACGAAGCTGGGGGTAATTCACCCCTCCACTTT.

V gene TRBV9 combines with J gene TRBJ2-1, with 7 bases identical to TRBD1. The germline V gene has CDR1 SGDLS and CDR2 YYNGEE. With V trimmed by 3 bases and J by 8 bases, 5 bases remained unmatched. This CDR3 has 13 residues. CDR3 sequence: CASSETGSYEQFF. CDR3 bases: TGTGCCAGCAGCGAGACAGGGTCATATGAGCAGTTCTTC.

The chain joins TRBV15 to TRBJ2-7; D call uncertain. With 0 bases removed from V and 6 bases from J, the gap between germline ends came to 6 bases. The V gene's germline CDR1 is LNHNV and CDR2 YYDKDF (reference sequence). The CDR3 runs to 12 residues. CDR3: CATSRDPGEQYF. CDR3 DNA sequence: TGTGCCACCAGCAGAGATCCCGGCGAGCAGTACTTC.

This chain joins TRBV19 and TRBJ2-7; 9 nucleotides align to TRBD1. CDR3 size: 15 residues. V was clipped by 1 base and J by 2 bases; unmatched bases: 3. Germline CDR1 and CDR2: LNHDA and SQIVND (reference sequence). CDR3 sequence reads: CASSIGDRDTYEQYF. In DNA, the CDR3 is TGTGCCAGTAGTATAGGGGACAGGGACACCTACGAGCAGTACTTC.

This chain joins TRBV13 and TRBJ1-4; the D gene is possibly TRBD1 (5 bases). The CDR3 sequence is 15 residues long. Trimming stripped 0 bases from V and 8 bases from J, with 13 bases between. Germline V gene lookup returns CDR1 PRHDT and CDR2 FYEKMQ (reference sequence). CDR3 residues: CASSLGAPGTEKLFF. CDR3 nucleotides: TGTGCCAGCAGCTTAGGGGCCCCCGGGACGGAAAAACTGTTTTTT.

The V and J genes are TRBV30 and TRBJ1-2, with 7 bases that match TRBD1. Germline CDR1 and CDR2: GTSNPN and SVGIG (reference sequence). The CDR3 is 18 amino acids. The J segment lost 6 bases and the V segment lost 5 bases, leaving 24 bases of the junction unmatched. Here the CDR3 DNA reads TGTGCCTGGGGGGGTCCAGGGACAGAGACTATTAATGGCAATGGCTACACCTTC. This encodes CAWGGPGTETINGNGYTF.

V is TRBV4-3 and J is TRBJ2-2; D uncertain. Trimming shortened V by 0 bases and J by 8 bases, and 10 bases separated the two germline ends. Germline V gene lookup returns CDR1 LGHNA and CDR2 YSLEER. The CDR3 extends over 14 amino acids. CDR3 sequence: CASSQDFGLGELFF. The CDR3 nucleotides read TGCGCCAGCAGCCAAGATTTCGGGCTGGGGGAGCTGTTTTTT.

This rearrangement joins TRBV27 to TRBJ1-1; maybe TRBD1 (5 bases). Looked up from germline, CDR1 is MNHEY and CDR2 is SMNVEV (reference sequence). The CDR3 covers 14 residues. Trimming shortened V by 5 bases and J by 1 base, and 11 bases separated the two germline ends. The CDR3 DNA sequence: TGTGCCAGCAGTCGGGACTCTTGGAACACTGAAGCTTTCTTT. This codes for CASSRDSWNTEAFF.

CDR3 sequence (DNA): TGCGCCAGCAGCTTGGACCCCTCTGGGGCCAACGTCCTGACTTTC. Its protein is CASSLDPSGANVLTF. This chain connects TRBV5-1 to TRBJ2-6, with D unclear. The germline V gene has CDR1 SGHRS and CDR2 YFSETQ. This CDR3 comprises 15 residues. Trimming took 0 bases from V and 0 from J, leaving 4 bases between them. The full variable domain, its missing parts supplied by reference TRBV5-1 and TRBJ2-6, is KAGVTQTPRYLIKTRGQQVTLSCSPISGHRSVSWYQQTPGQGLQFLFEYFSETQRNKGNFPGRFSGRQFSNSRSEMNVSTLELGDSALYLCASSLDPSGANVLTFGAGSRLTVL.

V is TRBV5-1 and J is TRBJ2-7; 13 bases are a match to TRBD2. The CDR3 runs to 19 residues. The J segment lost 0 bases and the V segment lost 2 bases, leaving 11 bases of the junction unmatched. Germline V gives CDR1 SGHRS, CDR2 YFSETQ. The CDR3 here is CASSFAPGLAGPYSYEQYF. CDR3 bases: TGCGCCAGCAGCTTTGCCCCGGGACTAGCGGGACCCTACTCCTACGAGCAGTACTTC.

The genes are TRBV7-8 and TRBJ2-1, with 10 bases matching TRBD2. CDR1 and CDR2 from the germline V gene are SGHVS and FQNEAQ. V was pared by 1 base and J by 7 bases, with 4 bases of the junction left unmatched. The CDR3 spans 15 residues. The CDR3 is CASSLGGSGRNEQFF. In DNA, the CDR3 is TGTGCCAGCAGCTTAGGAGGTAGCGGGAGGAATGAGCAGTTCTTC.

The V gene is TRBV2, the J gene TRBJ1-1; D unresolved. CDR3 size: 11 residues. Germline assignment: CDR1 SNHLY and CDR2 FYNNEI. Trimming left V 4 bases short and J 7 bases short, with 7 bases between. CDR3 sequence (DNA): TGTGCCAGCAGTGCGGAGAATGAAGCTTTCTTT. Protein: CASSAENEAFF.

V gene TRBV11-2 combines with J gene TRBJ2-2; 7 nucleotides align to TRBD2. CDR1 and CDR2 from the germline V gene are SGHAT and FQNNGV. V was pared by 3 bases and J by 0 bases, with 10 bases of the junction left unmatched. CDR3 length: 18 amino acids. The chain's CDR3 is CASSLRVWEGPNTGELFF. CDR3 nucleotide sequence: TGTGCCAGCAGCTTGAGGGTCTGGGAGGGCCCGAACACCGGGGAGCTGTTTTTT.

V usage is TRBV6-5 and J usage is TRBJ2-5; the D gene is possibly TRBD1 (6 bases). Trimming cost V 4 bases and J 2 bases, with 14 bases left between them. The germline V gene encodes CDR1 MNHEY and CDR2 SVGAGI. The CDR3 covers 15 residues. The DNA of the CDR3 is TGTGCCAGCAGTTCAAGGACAGATTTTCAAGAGACCCAGTACTTC. Residues: CASSSRTDFQETQYF.

The CDR3 spells CASSSAGDNVPTYNEQFF. DNA of the CDR3: TGCGCCAGCAGCTCGGCCGGGGATAACGTCCCAACCTACAATGAGCAGTTCTTC. The chain is built from TRBV4-1 and TRBJ2-1; possibly TRBD2 for D (5 bases). V shed 5 bases and J shed 2 bases, with 22 bases lying between them. The V gene's germline CDR1 is MGHRA and CDR2 YSYEKL. The CDR3 sequence is 18 residues long.

V and J are TRBV6-5 and TRBJ1-2, with a possible D match to TRBD1 (6 bases). Trimming removed 2 bases at V and 7 bases at J, with 11 bases between. The CDR3 sequence is 13 residues long. Germline CDR1 MNHEY, CDR2 SVGAGI. The CDR3 nucleotides are TGTGCCAGCAGTTACAAGACAGGAGGTGGCTACACCTTC. Its translation is CASSYKTGGGYTF.

In nucleotides, the CDR3 is TGTGCCACCCTGCGAACCACGGGGAGCACAGATACGCAGTATTTT. It is translated as CATLRTTGSTDTQYF. This chain links TRBV6-5 with TRBJ2-3, with D maybe TRBD2 (5 bases). Germline-derived CDR1 and CDR2 are MNHEY and SVGAGI. V gave up 10 bases and J gave up 0 bases, with 17 bases separating them. This CDR3 has 15 residues.

This chain joins TRBV12-5 and TRBJ2-5, with 10 positions matching TRBD1. The CDR3 has 16 residues. The germline CDR1 and CDR2 sequences are LGHNT and FRNRAP. V shed 6 bases, J shed 0 bases, and the junction held 7 bases outside the gene matches. CDR3 protein: CASGWGTGAYQETQYF. The CDR3 DNA is TGTGCTAGTGGATGGGGGACAGGGGCGTACCAAGAGACCCAGTACTTC.

As concerns this clone: In the same sample, other DNA sequences code for this CDR3. The V gene is TRBV7-9, the J gene TRBJ2-7; D is uncertain. With 5 bases removed from V and 2 bases from J, the gap between germline ends came to 10 bases. CDR1 and CDR2 (germline): SEHNR, FQNEAQ (reference sequence). This CDR3 has 13 residues. CDR3 region: CASSPGSTYEQYF. The CDR3 DNA follows: TGTGCCAGCAGCCCAGGAAGTACCTACGAGCAGTACTTC.

J is TRBJ2-7 and V is TRBV6-6, with TRBD2 matching over 8 bases. The germline V gene encodes CDR1 MNHNY and CDR2 SVGAGI (reference sequence). With 8 bases clipped from V and 5 bases from J, the junction kept 8 bases outside the gene matches. CDR3 length: 13 residues. CDR3 bases: TGTGCCAGCCGGAAGCGGGAGACAAACGAGCAGTACTTC. It yields the protein CASRKRETNEQYF.

This sequence joins TRBV11-2 and TRBJ2-7; 9 bases agree with TRBD1. CDR1 is SGHAT and CDR2 is FQNNGV in the germline V gene. Trimming at V came to 1 base and at J to 6 bases, leaving 7 bases not matched to a gene. The CDR3 is 15 residues long. The CDR3 nucleotides read TGTGCCAGCAGCTTAGGAGGACAGGGGACTCTCGAGCAGTACTTC. Translating gives CASSLGGQGTLEQYF. The complete variable domain, with remaining parts taken from reference TRBV11-2 and TRBJ2-7, reads EAGVAQSPRYKIIEKRQSVAFWCNPISGHATLYWYQQILGQGPKLLIQFQNNGVVDDSQLPKDRFSAERLKGVDSTLKIQPAKLEDSAVYLCASSLGGQGTLEQYFGPGTRLTVT.

This CDR3 is CASSYAGQSSYEQYF. The CDR3 bases are TGTGCCAGCAGTTACGCGGGACAGAGCTCCTACGAGCAGTACTTC. The rearrangement joins TRBV27 to TRBJ2-7; tentatively, D is TRBD1 (7 bases). CDR1 MNHEY and CDR2 SMNVEV come from the germline V gene (reference sequence). V was pared by 4 bases and J by 0 bases, with 13 bases between. The CDR3 contains 15 residues.

V is TRBV7-6 and J is TRBJ2-2; no firm D call. There are 13 residues in the CDR3. V lost 2 bases, J lost 3 bases, and 4 bases lay in between. CDR1 SGHVS and CDR2 FNYEAQ come from the germline V gene. The CDR3 DNA reads TGTGCCAGCAGCTTAATGGACACCGGGGAGCTGTTTTTT. This codes for CASSLMDTGELFF.

This clone was counted once. J is TRBJ1-2 and V is TRBV30, with D uncertain. Per the germline V gene, CDR1 is GTSNPN and CDR2 is SVGIG (reference sequence). V was cut by 3 bases and J by 0 bases, with 17 bases left in between. This CDR3 contains 16 residues. The CDR3 sequence: CAWSPLGPETNYGYTF. The DNA for the CDR3 is TGTGCCTGGAGCCCCTTAGGACCGGAGACTAACTATGGCTACACCTTC.